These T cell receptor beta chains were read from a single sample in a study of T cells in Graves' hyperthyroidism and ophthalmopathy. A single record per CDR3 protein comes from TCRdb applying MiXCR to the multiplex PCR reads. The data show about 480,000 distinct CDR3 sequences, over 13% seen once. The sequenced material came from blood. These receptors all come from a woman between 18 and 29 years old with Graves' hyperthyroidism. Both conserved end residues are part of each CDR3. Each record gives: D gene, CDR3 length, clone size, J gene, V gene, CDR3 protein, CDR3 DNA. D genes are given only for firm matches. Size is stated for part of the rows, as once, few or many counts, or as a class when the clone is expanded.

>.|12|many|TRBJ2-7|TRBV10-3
CAIKSATYEQYF
TGTGCCATCAAATCCGCCACCTACGAGCAGTACTTC
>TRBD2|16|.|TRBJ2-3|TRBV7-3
CASSSRGREGRGTQYF
TGTGCCAGCAGCTCCCGTGGGCGGGAGGGCCGGGGTACGCAGTATTTT
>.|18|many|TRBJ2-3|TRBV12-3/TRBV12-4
CASSLEAALWGSTDTQYF
TGTGCCAGCAGTTTAGAAGCGGCCCTGTGGGGTAGCACAGATACGCAGTATTTT
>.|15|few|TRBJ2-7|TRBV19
CASSASGTTTYEQYF
TGTGCCAGTAGTGCCTCCGGCACGACCACCTACGAGCAGTACTTC
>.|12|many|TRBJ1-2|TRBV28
CATHLLNYGYTF
TGTGCCACCCACCTTCTCAACTATGGCTACACCTTC
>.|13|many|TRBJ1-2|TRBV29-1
CSVVGLGREGYTF
TGCAGCGTTGTTGGTCTGGGGCGAGAAGGCTACACCTTC
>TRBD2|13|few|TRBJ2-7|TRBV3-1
CASSRDYFYEQYF
TGTGCCAGCAGCCGGGACTACTTCTACGAGCAGTACTTC
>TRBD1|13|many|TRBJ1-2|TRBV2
CASKTGDGYGYTF
TGTGCTTCGAAGACAGGGGATGGATATGGCTACACCTTC
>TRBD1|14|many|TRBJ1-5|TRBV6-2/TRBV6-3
CASSFGQGYQPQHF
TGTGCCAGCAGCTTCGGACAGGGCTATCAGCCCCAGCATTTT
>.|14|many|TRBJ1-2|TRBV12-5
CASGLVDQRPGYTF
TGTGCTAGTGGTTTGGTAGACCAAAGGCCCGGCTACACCTTC
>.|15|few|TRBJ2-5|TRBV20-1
CSAREAGNRDETQYF
TGCAGTGCTAGAGAGGCCGGGAACAGGGATGAGACCCAGTACTTC
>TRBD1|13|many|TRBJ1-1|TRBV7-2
CASSLVGQGEAFF
TGTGCCAGCAGCTTAGTGGGACAGGGTGAAGCTTTCTTT
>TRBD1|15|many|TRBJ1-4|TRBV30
CAWSDLGQTNEKLFF
TGTGCCTGGAGTGATTTGGGACAGACTAATGAAAAACTGTTTTTT
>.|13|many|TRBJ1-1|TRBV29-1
CSVASDMNTEAFF
TGCAGCGTTGCCTCGGACATGAACACTGAAGCTTTCTTT
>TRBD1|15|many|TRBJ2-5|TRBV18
CASSLRTGGLETQYF
TGTGCCAGCTCACTCCGGACAGGGGGACTGGAGACCCAGTACTTC
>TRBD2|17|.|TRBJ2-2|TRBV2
CASSEGASGKNTGELFF
TGTGCCAGCAGTGAGGGTGCTAGCGGGAAGAACACCGGGGAGCTGTTTTTT
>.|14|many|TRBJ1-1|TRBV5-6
CASSLGSVGTEAFF
TGTGCCAGCAGCTTGGGCTCGGTTGGGACTGAAGCTTTCTTT
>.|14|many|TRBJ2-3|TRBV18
CASSPTGFADTQYF
TGTGCCAGCTCACCCACGGGGTTTGCAGATACGCAGTATTTT
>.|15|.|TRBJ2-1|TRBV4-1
CASSQGDSRRNEQFF
TGCGCCAGCAGCCAAGGCGACTCACGGCGGAATGAGCAGTTCTTC
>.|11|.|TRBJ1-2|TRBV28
CASRTSYGCTF
TGTGCCAGCAGAACCTCGTATGGCTGCACCTTC
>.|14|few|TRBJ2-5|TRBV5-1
CASSLAPVQETQYF
TGCGCCAGCAGCTTGGCCCCAGTGCAAGAGACCCAGTACTTC
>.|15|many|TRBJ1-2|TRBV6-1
CASSSEYRSAYGYTF
TGTGCCAGCAGTTCTGAATACCGGTCAGCCTATGGCTACACCTTC
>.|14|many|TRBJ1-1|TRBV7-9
CASSLEISGTEAFF
TGTGCCAGCAGCTTAGAGATTTCGGGGACTGAAGCTTTCTTT
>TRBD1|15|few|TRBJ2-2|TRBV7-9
CASSFRTGWTGELFF
TGTGCCAGCAGCTTCCGGACAGGGTGGACCGGGGAGCTGTTTTTT
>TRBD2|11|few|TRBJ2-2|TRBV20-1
CSAAGDGELFF
TGCAGTGCTGCGGGAGACGGGGAGCTGTTTTTT
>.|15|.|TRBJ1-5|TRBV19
CASSRDNHHRQPQHF
TGTGCCAGTAGTCGGGACAACCATCACCGTCAGCCCCAGCATTTT
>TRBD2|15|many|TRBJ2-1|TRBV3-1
CASSPLAGVIHEQFF
TGTGCCAGCAGCCCCCTAGCGGGAGTAATCCATGAGCAGTTCTTC
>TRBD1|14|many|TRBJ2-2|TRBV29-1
CSVTTGMSTGELFF
TGCAGCGTTACGACAGGGATGAGCACCGGGGAGCTGTTTTTT
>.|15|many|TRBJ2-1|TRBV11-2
CASSLDGIDHNEQFF
TGTGCCAGCAGCTTAGACGGGATAGACCACAATGAGCAGTTCTTC
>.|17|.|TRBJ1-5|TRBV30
CAWSARGGGKGNQPQHF
TGTGCCTGGAGTGCCCGCGGCGGGGGGAAAGGGAATCAGCCCCAGCATTTT
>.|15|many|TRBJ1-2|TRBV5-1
CASSLDREFNYGYTF
TGCGCCAGCAGCTTGGACAGGGAATTTAACTATGGCTACACCTTC
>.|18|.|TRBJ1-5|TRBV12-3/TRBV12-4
CASSFSWTRNNSNQPQHF
TGTGCCAGCAGTTTTTCTTGGACACGGAATAATAGCAATCAGCCCCAGCATTTT
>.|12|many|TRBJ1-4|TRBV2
CASSDQWVKLFF
TGTGCCAGCAGTGATCAGTGGGTAAAACTGTTTTTT
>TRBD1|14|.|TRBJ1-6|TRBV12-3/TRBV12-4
CASSLDRRGSPLHF
TGTGCCAGCAGTTTGGACAGGCGCGGCTCACCCCTCCACTTT
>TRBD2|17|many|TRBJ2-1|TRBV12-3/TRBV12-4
CASSLRVRTSIFDEQFF
TGTGCCAGCAGTTTAAGGGTTAGGACTAGTATTTTCGATGAGCAGTTCTTC
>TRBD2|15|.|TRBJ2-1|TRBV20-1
CSARLGLGAYNEQFF
TGCAGTGCTAGATTAGGACTAGGGGCTTACAATGAGCAGTTCTTC
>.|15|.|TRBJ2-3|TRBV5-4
CASSSGVASTDTQYF
TGTGCCAGCAGCTCGGGAGTAGCCTCAACAGATACGCAGTATTTT
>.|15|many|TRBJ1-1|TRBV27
CASSPLTGVNTEAFF
TGTGCCAGCAGTCCACTCACCGGGGTGAACACTGAAGCTTTCTTT
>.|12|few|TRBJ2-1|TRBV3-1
CASRNRDNEQFF
TGTGCCAGCAGAAACCGGGACAATGAGCAGTTCTTC
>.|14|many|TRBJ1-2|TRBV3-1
CASSQGASLWGYTF
TGTGCCAGCAGCCAAGGCGCCAGCCTTTGGGGCTACACCTTC
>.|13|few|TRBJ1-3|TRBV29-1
CSVVEGSGNTIYF
TGCAGCGTTGTGGAAGGCTCTGGAAACACCATATATTTT